This TCR beta chain comes out of a study of shared clonotypes between healthy human individuals (dated by TCRdb to the early 2020s). Study-wide context: The cohort included three men and a couple of women between 18 and 49 years of age. To estimate repertoire size and how much clonotype sharing occurs between individuals, the study deeply sequenced the blood TCR repertoires of roughly 5 healthy adults. For each donor, CD4 naive and CD4 memory were each run on three plates, CD8 naive on two plates, and CD8 memory on one plate. Different laboratories and diverse techniques were used to prepare libraries and sequence TCR repertoires, to increase sequencing depth and limit assay-specific biases. Each donor's leukapheresis produced roughly between roughly 0.85 and 10 billion PBMCs. General findings and caveats noted by the study authors: The small number of donors limited the genetic and exposure-history diversity represented. When a few donors were compared, the shared fraction of clonotypes was around 5% for naive CD4, roughly 3.3% for naive CD8, more than 2% for memory CD4, and 0.4% for memory CD8. Based on pairwise subsampling, the degree of clonotype sharing among donors was expected to be affected by sequencing depth. Sampling was restricted to blood, and TCR repertoires in tissues likely differ from the TCR repertoires found in blood. Rarefaction of sorted-subset datasets indicated incomplete sequencing despite the large sequencing depth. Compared with non-shared clonotypes, the clonotypes found in all four sorted-subset donors had higher generation probabilities. Naive subsets generally had larger estimated clonotype richness than memory subsets did.

Using the deep immunoSEQ assay, multiplex PCR amplified TCR CDR3 regions from genomic DNA. Extracted genomic DNA from each cell subset was distributed evenly across all wells of several immunoSEQ 96-well plates, and each plate was treated as a replicate. For sorted subsets, about 200 ng genomic DNA, equal to about 30,000 T cell genomes, was loaded into each replicate PCR. Purified libraries were measured with a Qubit 3.0 fluorometer, size-checked on a Bioanalyzer 2100, and measured again with the KAPA Library Quantification kit. A separate single-read 150-cycle Illumina NextSeq 550 flow cell was used to sequence each immunoSEQ 96-well plate. The paper's data handling went like this. Because only junctional sequences without quality scores were contained in the immunoSEQ output, filtering matching that applied to full-length reads could not be performed. To assign V/J genes and CDR3, sequences were annotated using PyIR, a Python wrapper for IgBLAST v1.9, with IMGT germline references. Reads were filtered out if the reads had weak V/J assignments (E-value above 1e-6), no CDR3, stop codons, out-of-frame junctions, or ambiguous translated residues. V3J clonotypes were defined as sequences sharing an identical inferred V gene, J gene, and CDR3 amino acid sequence. Percentage overlap between repertoires was computed as shared unique clonotypes divided by the size of the smaller repertoire. Repertoire richness was assessed with RTK rarefaction, the Chao1 estimator, and Recon v2.1 estimates of unobserved clonotypes. Generation probabilities for all TCRbeta clonotypes obtained by the gDNA method from several donors were computed using OLGA. This immuneACCESS table, as held by TCRdb, lists in-frame sequences with V and J called but not all clones. Of the missing ones, under half trace to an unresolved V gene in checked studies; the others have no known cause. V and J calls and clone size follow that table, whereas D and trimming were derived from the DNA. The sample includes about 670,000 clones, with approximately 79% observed a single time. The ten largest clones represent about 1.7% of the sample.

Donors were healthy HIV-negative adults with no recently reported acute infections or vaccinations. All donors were Caucasian adults living in Nashville, Tennessee, USA. CD4+ T cells were enriched through magnetic negative selection, after which naive cells were positively selected on CD45RA and the remaining negative fraction served as the memory subset. After blood collection by leukapheresis, PBMCs were isolated using Ficoll-Histopaque density gradient centrifugation and then cryopreserved in the vapor phase of liquid nitrogen. Analytical flow cytometry was used to check the purity and quantity of each magnetically sorted T cell population. Each sorted fraction had its genomic DNA isolated and then quantified by UV absorbance on a Nanodrop 2000c. To note about this clone: Its antigen has not been determined. Nothing much larger sits one base from this clone, and base qualities are not available.

A distance of 21 bases separates the germline ends of V and J, which lose 2 bases and 2 bases respectively. Via the germline V gene, CDR1 is SGHVS and CDR2 FQNEAQ. The CDR3 measures 18 amino acids from cysteine to phenylalanine. Only the CDR3 DNA is retained, 54 bases long and in frame from the first base. The source material was memory CD4+ T cells sorted from blood. Sample cell subset or site, as interpreted from the label and publication: CD45RA-negative fraction. The chain employs TRBV7-8 and TRBJ1-1, and TRBD1 may be the D gene, going by 5 matching bases. This TCR was recovered from a woman in her 30s in good health. The CDR3 sequence is CASSLNLRAHRGNTEAFF. In nucleotides, the sequence is TGTGCCAGCAGCTTAAATCTCAGGGCGCATAGGGGAAACACTGAAGCTTTCTTT.